These 8 T cell receptor beta chains share one sample of origin, sequenced in a study of metastatic and nonmetastatic thyroid tumors. Ahead of thyroid surgery, no patient had received treatment of any kind. TCRdb re-clonotyped the PCR reads through MiXCR. The sample lists approximately 13,000 clones; approximately 23% were seen once. The sample was adjacent normal tissue. These receptor sequences come from a female donor with papillary thyroid cancer or a benign thyroid nodule (not recorded which). Some clones in this sample may be carry-over from other donors' samples.

This chain joins TRBV6-1 and TRBJ2-3; a possible D gene is TRBD2 (5 bases). V gave up 2 bases and J gave up 4 bases, with 16 bases separating them. This CDR3 has 16 amino acids. Germline-derived CDR1 and CDR2 are MNHNS and SASEGT. CDR3 sequence (DNA): TGTGCCAGCAGTGAAAACAGTTGGGGAGCTGCAGATACGCAGTATTTT. Protein product: CASSENSWGAADTQYF.

This clone came up many times. V is TRBV9 and J is TRBJ2-3; 9 bases map to TRBD2. The CDR3 spans 16 residues. After removal of 1 base from V and 4 bases from J, the junction contained 7 bases not matched to a gene. Germline assignment: CDR1 SGDLS and CDR2 YYNGEE. The CDR3 protein is CASSVIGSGSADTQYF. DNA for the CDR3: TGTGCCAGCAGCGTAATCGGTAGCGGGAGCGCAGATACGCAGTATTTT.

This clone has only a few counts. The J gene is TRBJ2-2, the V gene TRBV6-5; 11 bases are shared with TRBD2. Germline V gives CDR1 MNHEY, CDR2 SVGAGI. This CDR3 comprises 16 residues. V was clipped by 5 bases and J by 4 bases; unmatched bases: 6. In DNA form, the CDR3 reads TGTGCCAGCAGTCACAAAGGACTAGCGGGCACCGGGGAGCTGTTTTTT. Translation gives CASSHKGLAGTGELFF.

This clone was picked up a small number of times. The chain joins TRBV10-1 to TRBJ2-5, with 9 bases that match TRBD1. Germline V CDR1 and CDR2: WNHNN, SYGVQD (reference sequence). With V trimmed by 5 bases and J by 3 bases, 10 bases remained unmatched. The CDR3 loop spans 16 amino acids. The CDR3 sequence is CASSSSGQGSKETQYF. In nucleotides, the CDR3 is TGCGCCAGCAGTTCATCGGGACAGGGATCAAAAGAGACCCAGTACTTC.

This clone appeared a few times. The J gene is TRBJ2-4, the V gene TRBV12-3 or TRBV12-4; D gene uncertain. The J call could be wrong; TRBJ2-1 is a better fit for the DNA end. This CDR3 is built from 12 residues. CDR3 DNA: TGTGCCAGCAGTTTAGGATGGCAGGAGCAGTTCTTC. It translates to CASSLGWQEQFF.

The genes are TRBV5-1 and TRBJ2-7; TRBD1 aligns across 7 bases. This CDR3 region has 14 residues. CDR1 is SGHRS, CDR2 YFSETQ, per germline. V shed 4 bases, J shed 3 bases, and the junction held 7 bases outside the gene matches. CDR3 nucleotide sequence: TGCGCCAGCAGCGTCGGGACAGCAGGCTACGAGCAGTACTTC. Its protein is CASSVGTAGYEQYF.

This clone occurred many times. J is TRBJ1-3 and V is TRBV25-1, with D uncertain. This CDR3 is built from 12 residues. V lost 3 bases and J 2 bases, leaving 2 bases between the germline ends. CDR1 is MGHDK and CDR2 is SYGVNS in the germline V gene. The CDR3 DNA reads TGTGCCAGCAGTGATCCTGGAAACACCATATATTTT. It encodes CASSDPGNTIYF.

This clone has just a few counts. This chain connects TRBV24-1 to TRBJ2-5; TRBD1 agrees at 9 bases. In germline, CDR1 is KGHDR, CDR2 SFDVKD. The V gene end was trimmed by 3 bases and the J gene end by 7 bases; junction bases not matched to a gene: 8. CDR3 length: 15 amino acids. The CDR3 DNA follows: TGTGCCACCAGTGATAGTAAGGGACAGGGAGGGACCCAGTACTTC. Amino acid sequence: CATSDSKGQGGTQYF.